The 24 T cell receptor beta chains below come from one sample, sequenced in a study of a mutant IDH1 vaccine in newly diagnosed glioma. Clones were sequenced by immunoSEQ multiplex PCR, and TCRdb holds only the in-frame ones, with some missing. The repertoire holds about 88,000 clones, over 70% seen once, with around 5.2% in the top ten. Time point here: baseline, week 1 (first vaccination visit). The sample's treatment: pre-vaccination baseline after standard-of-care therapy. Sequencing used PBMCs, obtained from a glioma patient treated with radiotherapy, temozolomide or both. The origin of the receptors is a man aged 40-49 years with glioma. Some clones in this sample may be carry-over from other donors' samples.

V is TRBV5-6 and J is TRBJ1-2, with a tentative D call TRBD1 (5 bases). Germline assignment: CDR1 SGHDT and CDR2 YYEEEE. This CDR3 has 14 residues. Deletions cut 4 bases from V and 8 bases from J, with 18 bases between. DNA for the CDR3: TGTGCCAGCAGCCCCGACTACATGACAGCAGGCTACACCTTC. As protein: CASSPDYMTAGYTF.

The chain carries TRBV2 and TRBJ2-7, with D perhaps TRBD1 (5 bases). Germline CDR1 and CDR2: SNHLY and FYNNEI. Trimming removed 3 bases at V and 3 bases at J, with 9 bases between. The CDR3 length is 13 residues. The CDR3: CASSDLQGYEQYF. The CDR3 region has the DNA TGTGCCAGCAGTGACCTTCAGGGCTACGAGCAGTACTTC.

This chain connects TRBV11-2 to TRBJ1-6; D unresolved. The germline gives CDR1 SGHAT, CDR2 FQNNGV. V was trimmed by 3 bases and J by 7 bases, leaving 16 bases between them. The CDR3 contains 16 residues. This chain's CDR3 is CASSLSGFSQNSPLHF. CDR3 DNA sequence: TGTGCCAGCAGCTTGTCCGGTTTCAGTCAGAATTCACCCCTCCACTTT.

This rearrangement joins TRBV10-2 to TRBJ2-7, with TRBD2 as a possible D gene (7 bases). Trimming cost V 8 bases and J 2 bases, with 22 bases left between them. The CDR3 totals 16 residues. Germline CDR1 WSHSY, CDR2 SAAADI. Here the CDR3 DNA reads TGCGCCAGCCCCCCAAAAGAGGGGGGGCGTCCCTACGAGCAGTACTTC. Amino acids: CASPPKEGGRPYEQYF.

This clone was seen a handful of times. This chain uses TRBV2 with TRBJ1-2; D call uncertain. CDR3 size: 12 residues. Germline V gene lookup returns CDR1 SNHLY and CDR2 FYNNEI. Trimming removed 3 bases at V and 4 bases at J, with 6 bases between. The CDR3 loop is CASSEGGYGYTF. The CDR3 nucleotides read TGTGCCAGCAGTGAGGGCGGCTATGGCTACACCTTC. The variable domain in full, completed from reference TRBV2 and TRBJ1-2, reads EPEVTQTPSHQVTQMGQEVILRCVPISNHLYFYWYRQILGQKVEFLVSFYNNEISEKSEIFDDQFSVERPDGSNFTLKIRSTKLEDSAMYFCASSEGGYGYTFGSGTRLTVV.

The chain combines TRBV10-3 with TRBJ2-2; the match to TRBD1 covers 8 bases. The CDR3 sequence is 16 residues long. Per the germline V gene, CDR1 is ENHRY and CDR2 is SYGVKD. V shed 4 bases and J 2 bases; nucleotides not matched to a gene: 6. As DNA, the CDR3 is TGTGCCATCAGTGCCCGTGACAGGGGCAACACCGGGGAGCTGTTTTTT. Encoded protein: CAISARDRGNTGELFF.

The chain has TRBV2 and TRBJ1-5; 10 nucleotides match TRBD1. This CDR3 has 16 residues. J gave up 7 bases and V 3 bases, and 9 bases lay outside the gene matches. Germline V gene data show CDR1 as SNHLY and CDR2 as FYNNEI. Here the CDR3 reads CASSELGQGTRQPQHF. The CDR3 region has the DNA TGTGCCAGCAGTGAGCTGGGACAGGGGACCCGACAGCCCCAGCATTTT.

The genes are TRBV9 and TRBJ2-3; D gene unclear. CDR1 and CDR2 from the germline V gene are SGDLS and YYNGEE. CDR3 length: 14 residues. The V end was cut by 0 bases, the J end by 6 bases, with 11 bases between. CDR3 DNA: TGTGCCAGCAGCGTAGCTAGTTCTGGGGATACGCAGTATTTT. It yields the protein CASSVASSGDTQYF.

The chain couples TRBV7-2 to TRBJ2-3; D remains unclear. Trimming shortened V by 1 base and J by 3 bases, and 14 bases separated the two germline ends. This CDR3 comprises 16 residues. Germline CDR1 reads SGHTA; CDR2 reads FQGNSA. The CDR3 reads CASSLGGRTATDTQYF. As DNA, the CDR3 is TGTGCCAGCAGCTTAGGTGGTAGAACGGCGACAGATACGCAGTATTTT.

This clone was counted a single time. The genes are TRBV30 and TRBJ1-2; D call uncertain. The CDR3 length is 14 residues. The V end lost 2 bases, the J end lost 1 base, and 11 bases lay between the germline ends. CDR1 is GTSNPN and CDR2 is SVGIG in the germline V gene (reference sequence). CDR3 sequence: CAWSPQGRNYGYTF. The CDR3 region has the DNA TGTGCCTGGAGTCCTCAAGGTCGTAACTATGGCTACACCTTC.

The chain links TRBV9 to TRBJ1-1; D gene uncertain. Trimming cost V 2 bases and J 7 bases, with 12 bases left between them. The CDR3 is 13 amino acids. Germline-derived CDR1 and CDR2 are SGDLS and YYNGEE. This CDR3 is CASSVLTSSEAFF. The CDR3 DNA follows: TGTGCCAGCAGCGTCCTTACTTCTAGTGAAGCTTTCTTT.

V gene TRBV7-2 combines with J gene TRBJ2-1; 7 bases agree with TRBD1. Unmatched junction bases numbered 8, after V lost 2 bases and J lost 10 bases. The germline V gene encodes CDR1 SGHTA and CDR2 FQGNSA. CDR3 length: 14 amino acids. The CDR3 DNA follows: TGTGCCAGCAGCTTATCAGGACAGGTCACGGAGCAGTTCTTC. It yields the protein CASSLSGQVTEQFF. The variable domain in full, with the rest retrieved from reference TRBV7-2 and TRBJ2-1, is GAGVSQSPSNKVTEKGKDVELRCDPISGHTALYWYRQSLGQGLEFLIYFQGNSAPDKSGLPSDRFSAERTGGSVSTLTIQRTQQEDSAVYLCASSLSGQVTEQFFGPGTRLTVL.

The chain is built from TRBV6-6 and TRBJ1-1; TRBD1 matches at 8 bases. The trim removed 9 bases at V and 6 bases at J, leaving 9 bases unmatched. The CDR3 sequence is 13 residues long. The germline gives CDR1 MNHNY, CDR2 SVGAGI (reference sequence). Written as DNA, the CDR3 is TGTGCCAGTTCCTATCAGGGGGCGGCTGAAGCTTTCTTT. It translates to CASSYQGAAEAFF.

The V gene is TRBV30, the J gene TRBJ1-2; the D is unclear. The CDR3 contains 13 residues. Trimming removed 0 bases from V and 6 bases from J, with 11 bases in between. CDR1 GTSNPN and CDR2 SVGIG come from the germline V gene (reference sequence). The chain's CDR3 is CAWSVGISNGYTF. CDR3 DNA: TGTGCCTGGAGTGTCGGGATCTCCAATGGCTACACCTTC.

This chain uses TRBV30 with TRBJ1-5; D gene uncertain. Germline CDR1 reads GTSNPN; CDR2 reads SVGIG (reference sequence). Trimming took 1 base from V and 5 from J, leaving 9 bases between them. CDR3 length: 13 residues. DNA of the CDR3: TGTGCCTGGAGTGATCGGCTTTATCAGCCCCAGCATTTT. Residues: CAWSDRLYQPQHF.

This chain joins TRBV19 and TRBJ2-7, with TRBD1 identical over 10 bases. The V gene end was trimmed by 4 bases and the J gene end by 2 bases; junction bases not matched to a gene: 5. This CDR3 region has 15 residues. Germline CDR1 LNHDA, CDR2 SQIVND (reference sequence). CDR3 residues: CASSRSGTGAYEQYF. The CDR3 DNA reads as TGTGCCAGTAGTAGGTCCGGGACAGGGGCCTACGAGCAGTACTTC. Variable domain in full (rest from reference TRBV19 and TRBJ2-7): DGGITQSPKYLFRKEGQNVTLSCEQNLNHDAMYWYRQDPGQGLRLIYYSQIVNDFQKGDIAEGYSVSREKKESFPLTVTSAQKNPTAFYLCASSRSGTGAYEQYFGPGTRLTVT.

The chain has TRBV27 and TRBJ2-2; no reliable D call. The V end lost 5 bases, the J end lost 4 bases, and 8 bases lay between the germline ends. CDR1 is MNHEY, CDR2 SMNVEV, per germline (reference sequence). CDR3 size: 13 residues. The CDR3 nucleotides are TGTGCCAGCAGTACACTAAGCACCGGGGAGCTGTTTTTT. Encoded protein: CASSTLSTGELFF.

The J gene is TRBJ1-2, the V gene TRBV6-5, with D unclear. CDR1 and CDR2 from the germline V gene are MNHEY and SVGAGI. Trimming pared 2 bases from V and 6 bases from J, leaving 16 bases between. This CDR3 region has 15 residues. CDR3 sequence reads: CASSYDYPGEDGYTF. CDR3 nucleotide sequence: TGTGCCAGCAGTTACGATTACCCAGGTGAAGATGGCTACACCTTC.

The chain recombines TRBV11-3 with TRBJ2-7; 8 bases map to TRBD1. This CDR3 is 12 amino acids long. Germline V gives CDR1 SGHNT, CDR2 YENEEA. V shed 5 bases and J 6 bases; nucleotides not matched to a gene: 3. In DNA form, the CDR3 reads TGTGCCAGCAGCACGGGGACAGGCGAGCAGTACTTC. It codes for CASSTGTGEQYF.

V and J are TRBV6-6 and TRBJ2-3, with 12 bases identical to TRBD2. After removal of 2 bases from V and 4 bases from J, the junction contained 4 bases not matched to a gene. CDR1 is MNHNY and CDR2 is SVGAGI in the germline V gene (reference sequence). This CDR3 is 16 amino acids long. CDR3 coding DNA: TGTGCCAGCAGTTACCTACTAGCGGGGGGCCCAGATACGCAGTATTTT. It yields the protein CASSYLLAGGPDTQYF.

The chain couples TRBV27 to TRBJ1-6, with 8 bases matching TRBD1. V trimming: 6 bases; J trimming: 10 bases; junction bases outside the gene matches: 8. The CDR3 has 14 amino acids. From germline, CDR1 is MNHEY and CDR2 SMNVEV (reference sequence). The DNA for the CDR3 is TGTGCCAGCAGAAACGAACAGGGGGTGTCACCCCTCCACTTT. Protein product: CASRNEQGVSPLHF.

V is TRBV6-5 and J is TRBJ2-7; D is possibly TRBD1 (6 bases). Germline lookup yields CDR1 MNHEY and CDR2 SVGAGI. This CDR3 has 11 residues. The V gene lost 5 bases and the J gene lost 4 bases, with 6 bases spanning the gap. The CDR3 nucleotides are TGTGCCAGCAGTAGGGGGTACGAGCAGTACTTC. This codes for CASSRGYEQYF.

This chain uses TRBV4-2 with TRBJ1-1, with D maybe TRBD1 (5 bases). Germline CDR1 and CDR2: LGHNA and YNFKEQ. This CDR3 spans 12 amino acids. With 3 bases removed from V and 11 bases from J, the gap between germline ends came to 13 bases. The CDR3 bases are TGTGCCAGCAGCCAGCAGTACGGGGCGGCTTTCTTT. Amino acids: CASSQQYGAAFF.

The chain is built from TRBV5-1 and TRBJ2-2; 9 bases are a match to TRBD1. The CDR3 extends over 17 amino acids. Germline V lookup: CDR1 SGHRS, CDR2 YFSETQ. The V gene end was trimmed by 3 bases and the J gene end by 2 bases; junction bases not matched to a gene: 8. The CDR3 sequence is CASSSMWTGDNTGELFF. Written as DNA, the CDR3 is TGCGCCAGCAGCTCCATGTGGACAGGGGACAACACCGGGGAGCTGTTTTTT.